One and the same sample provided the 23 T cell receptor beta chains below, sequenced in a study of T cells in localized non-small cell lung cancer. Sequencing used immunoSEQ multiplex PCR; TCRdb keeps in-frame clones, though not all of them. Here the sample spans 25,000 to 35,000 clones, around 93% being singletons. The starting material was peripheral blood, obtained before any cancer treatment. These receptors were obtained from a female donor older than 55 with stage I lung adenocarcinoma.

The genes are TRBV9 and TRBJ2-1; 16 nucleotides match TRBD2. With 4 bases clipped from V and 6 bases from J, the junction kept 10 bases outside the gene matches. The CDR3 covers 18 residues. The germline gives CDR1 SGDLS, CDR2 YYNGEE. For the CDR3, the DNA is TGTGCCAGCAGCCCGGGACTAGCGGGAGGGCGGGGTGGCAATGAGCAGTTCTTC. As protein: CASSPGLAGGRGGNEQFF.

The chain has TRBV10-1 and TRBJ1-4; weak D call: TRBD1 (6 bases). The germline V and J ends were trimmed by 2 bases and 0 bases, with 10 bases remaining between them. Germline V gives CDR1 WNHNN, CDR2 SYGVQD (reference sequence). This CDR3 has 16 amino acids. The CDR3 here is CASSEQGPATNEKLFF. CDR3 in DNA: TGCGCCAGCAGTGAGCAGGGGCCCGCAACTAATGAAAAACTGTTTTTT.

The V gene is TRBV5-6, the J gene TRBJ2-1; D uncertain. The CDR3 is 11 amino acids. V lost 3 bases and J 4 bases, leaving 2 bases between the germline ends. Germline V lookup: CDR1 SGHDT, CDR2 YYEEEE. The CDR3 loop reads CASSSYNEQFF. The CDR3 region has the DNA TGTGCCAGCAGCTCATACAATGAGCAGTTCTTC.

The gene calls are TRBV28 and TRBJ1-2; D gene unclear. The CDR3 is 15 amino acids. Per germline, CDR1 MDHEN and CDR2 SYDVKM. The ends were cut back, 10 bases at V and 8 bases at J, with 26 bases in the middle. In nucleotides, the CDR3 is TGTGCCATCGAGGCGACGAGTGCCAAGGTGGGGGGCTACACCTTC. It is translated as CAIEATSAKVGGYTF.

The rearrangement joins TRBV19 to TRBJ1-1; 8 bases are shared with TRBD1. V lost 6 bases and J lost 4; bases outside the gene matches: 7. The germline V gene encodes CDR1 LNHDA and CDR2 SQIVND (reference sequence). There are 14 residues in the CDR3. CDR3 residues: CASSRQGAGTEAFF. For the CDR3, the DNA is TGTGCCAGTAGCCGGCAGGGGGCAGGCACTGAAGCTTTCTTT.

The V and J genes are TRBV7-9 and TRBJ2-3, with 7 bases lining up with TRBD1. CDR3 length: 15 amino acids. CDR1 SEHNR and CDR2 FQNEAQ come from the germline V gene (reference sequence). V gave up 3 bases and J gave up 8 bases; unmatched junction bases: 11. The CDR3 is CASSLGQGVVATQYF. In DNA form, the CDR3 reads TGTGCCAGCAGCTTGGGTCAGGGGGTGGTAGCTACGCAGTATTTT.

This clone rates as large. V and J are TRBV29-1 and TRBJ2-7, with TRBD1 matching 7 bases. The V gene end was trimmed by 5 bases and the J gene end by 9 bases; junction bases not matched to a gene: 13. From germline, CDR1 is SQVTM and CDR2 ANQGSEA. This CDR3 comprises 13 residues. The CDR3 coding sequence is TGCAGCGTTATTATTCTGGGACAGCTCCCGCAGTACTTC. Its protein is CSVIILGQLPQYF.

This sequence joins TRBV18 and TRBJ2-6; 7 positions match TRBD1. The CDR3 totals 18 residues. Germline V CDR1 and CDR2: KGHSH, LQKENI. Trimming at V came to 4 bases and at J to 2 bases, leaving 11 bases not matched to a gene. The CDR3 DNA reads TGTGCCAGCTCACAACGGGCAGGGGGTCCCCCTGGGGCCAACGTCCTGACTTTC. This gives the protein CASSQRAGGPPGANVLTF.

The J gene is TRBJ1-3, the V gene TRBV7-2, with D unclear. Trimming removed 2 bases at V and 4 bases at J, with 9 bases between. The CDR3 has 14 residues. CDR1 is SGHTA, CDR2 FQGNSA, per germline. This CDR3 is CASSLTPQGNTIYF. In DNA, the CDR3 is TGTGCCAGCAGCTTAACGCCCCAAGGAAACACCATATATTTT.

This clone has a single count. The rearrangement uses TRBV11-2 and TRBJ2-7; 8 positions match TRBD1. J lost 2 bases, V lost 0 bases, and 6 bases had no gene match. The CDR3 contains 16 residues. Germline CDR1 and CDR2: SGHAT and FQNNGV. CDR3 region: CASSLDSDRVPYEQYF. In nucleotides, the CDR3 is TGTGCCAGCAGCTTAGATTCGGACAGGGTCCCCTACGAGCAGTACTTC.

The rearrangement uses TRBV5-1 and TRBJ2-1; the match to TRBD2 covers 10 bases. CDR1 and CDR2 (germline): SGHRS, YFSETQ. The V and J ends lost 2 bases and 2 bases, in that order; junction bases with no gene match: 1. This CDR3 contains 15 residues. The CDR3 coding sequence is TGCGCCAGCAGCTTTACTAGCGGGGCCTACAATGAGCAGTTCTTC. Translation: CASSFTSGAYNEQFF.

The rearrangement joins TRBV28 to TRBJ1-2; the D is unclear. The CDR3 sequence is 11 residues long. Deletions cut 10 bases from V and 8 bases from J, with 14 bases between. Germline V gene data show CDR1 as MDHEN and CDR2 as SYDVKM. The CDR3 here is CATGLSWGYTF. The CDR3 bases are TGTGCCACCGGCCTCTCCTGGGGCTACACCTTC.

The genes are TRBV2 and TRBJ2-2; D might be TRBD2 (6 bases). The length of the CDR3 is 15 residues. Per germline, CDR1 SNHLY and CDR2 FYNNEI. The ends were cut back, 2 bases at V and 6 bases at J, with 13 bases in the middle. CDR3 in DNA: TGTGCCAGCAGTGAACAATTGGGAGGTTCCGGGGAGCTGTTTTTT. Encoded protein: CASSEQLGGSGELFF. Supplemented by reference TRBV2 and TRBJ2-2, the full variable domain reads EPEVTQTPSHQVTQMGQEVILRCVPISNHLYFYWYRQILGQKVEFLVSFYNNEISEKSEIFDDQFSVERPDGSNFTLKIRSTKLEDSAMYFCASSEQLGGSGELFFGEGSRLTVL.

The rearrangement joins TRBV5-1 to TRBJ2-3, with TRBD1 as a possible D gene (5 bases). Germline CDR1 SGHRS, CDR2 YFSETQ. The CDR3 covers 14 residues. V lost 0 bases to trimming and J lost 0 bases, with 5 bases between them. CDR3 coding DNA: TGCGCCAGCAGCTTGGAGGGGAGCACAGATACGCAGTATTTT. This translates into CASSLEGSTDTQYF.

J is TRBJ1-5 and V is TRBV10-3, with D possibly TRBD1 on 5 matching bases. This CDR3 spans 15 amino acids. Germline assignment: CDR1 ENHRY and CDR2 SYGVKD. Between the trimmed V and J ends, which lost 6 bases and 5 bases, there was a span of 17 bases. CDR3 in DNA: TGTGCCATCAGCCACGACAGCGCCGGGGATCAGCCCCAGCATTTT. Residues: CAISHDSAGDQPQHF.

The rearrangement joins TRBV6-1 to TRBJ2-3; D is unclear. V was trimmed by 4 bases and J by 0 bases, leaving 14 bases between them. CDR1 is MNHNS and CDR2 is SASEGT in the germline V gene. The CDR3 length is 16 residues. The CDR3 here is CASSVNSLVSTDTQYF. The CDR3 DNA reads TGTGCCAGCAGTGTAAATAGTTTGGTTAGCACAGATACGCAGTATTTT.

By share, this clone counts as medium-sized (0.01 to 0.1%). The chain uses TRBV6-5 and TRBJ1-6; D is uncertain. V lost 0 bases to trimming and J lost 8 bases, with 8 bases between them. This CDR3 has 14 amino acids. Germline values: CDR1 MNHEY, CDR2 SVGAGI. This chain's CDR3 is CASSYSILDSPLHF. As DNA, the CDR3 is TGTGCCAGCAGTTACTCGATTCTCGATTCACCCCTCCACTTT.

The J gene is TRBJ1-1, the V gene TRBV13, with D possibly matching TRBD1 (5 bases). Deletions cut 4 bases from V and 1 base from J, with 10 bases between. The germline gives CDR1 PRHDT, CDR2 FYEKMQ (reference sequence). CDR3 length: 14 amino acids. The CDR3 loop reads CASSSRGGNTEAFF. Here the CDR3 DNA reads TGTGCCAGCAGCTCCCGGGGGGGGAACACTGAAGCTTTCTTT.

The V and J genes are TRBV7-8 and TRBJ1-1, with D maybe TRBD1 (6 bases). The V gene lost 2 bases and the J gene lost 1 base, with 14 bases spanning the gap. CDR1 and CDR2 (germline): SGHVS, FQNEAQ. The CDR3 totals 16 residues. This CDR3 reads CASSLPFAGENTEAFF. DNA for the CDR3: TGTGCCAGCAGCTTACCTTTCGCAGGGGAGAACACTGAAGCTTTCTTT.

This sequence joins TRBV6-5 and TRBJ1-3; D remains unclear. Germline V gene data show CDR1 as MNHEY and CDR2 as SVGAGI. This CDR3 has 15 amino acids. V lost 5 bases and J 0 bases, leaving 11 bases between the germline ends. For the CDR3, the DNA is TGTGCCAGCAGTGGTGCAGGCCCCTCTGGAAACACCATATATTTT. Encoded protein: CASSGAGPSGNTIYF.

The V gene is TRBV4-1, the J gene TRBJ2-3, with TRBD2 identical over 9 bases. The CDR3 sequence is 15 residues long. Looked up from germline, CDR1 is MGHRA and CDR2 is YSYEKL. Losses at the gene ends were 4 bases for V and 4 bases for J; bases not matched to a gene: 6. The CDR3 sequence is CASSLSGSRSDTQYF. CDR3 sequence (DNA): TGCGCCAGCAGCCTTAGCGGGAGCCGGTCAGATACGCAGTATTTT.

The chain links TRBV2 to TRBJ2-2; a possible D gene is TRBD2 (5 bases). Trimming cost V 7 bases and J 6 bases, with 15 bases left between them. The germline V gene has CDR1 SNHLY and CDR2 FYNNEI. CDR3 length: 14 amino acids. CDR3 nucleotides: TGTGCCAGCACGCGTTCGAGGGTCTCCGGGGAGCTGTTTTTT. As protein: CASTRSRVSGELFF.

The chain links TRBV7-6 to TRBJ1-1; no clear D. Germline assignment: CDR1 SGHVS and CDR2 FNYEAQ. Trimming stripped 5 bases from V and 6 bases from J, with 10 bases between. CDR3 size: 12 residues. CDR3 bases: TGTGCCAGCAGCGTCCTACACTCTGAAGCTTTCTTT. It codes for CASSVLHSEAFF.